This TCR beta chain was sequenced for a study of human T cells and chemical hapten exposure listed by TCRdb under 2021. Turning to the overall study: For sensitization, 2% DPC in acetone was applied to a roughly 2 cm by roughly 2 cm area of upper inner arm skin. Throughout the roughly 25-week study period, patients were also given weekly therapeutic DPC doses on the scalp. Libraries were combined into a pool for sequencing, and differences in TCR yield between samples came mainly from small differences in library volumes within the pool. Peripheral blood TCR repertoire changes were tracked in vivo in alopecia patients during primary and secondary sensitization to the hapten diphenylcyclopropenone (DPC). For TCR sequencing, blood came from twenty-nine alopecia patients at anywhere from one to four time points (pre-sensitization, 2, 6 and 24 weeks). Patch testing was performed on the upper back with Finn chambers containing 0.01% DPC, and the patch tests were scored after 6 days according to International Contact Dermatitis Research Group standards. The mostly female patient cohort included alopecia areata with under or over 50% scalp involvement, alopecia totalis and alopecia universalis. Blood was sampled from patients pre-sensitization (week 0) and at 2, 6 and about 24 weeks after DPC sensitization. Study-level results and caveats: DPC sensitization did not change the number of TCRs with a frequency above 1 in 1000, and there was no evidence of changes in global repertoire structure. Repeated subsampling changed both the strength of the expansion versus patch-test correlation and the threshold at which the correlation became significant. Significantly more large CDR3 similarity clusters were formed by expanded TCRs than by pre-sensitization or healthy control sets, consistent with antigen-driven responses. All patients had alopecia, a presumed autoimmune disease, so their immune response might differ from that of healthy individuals. The number of PT1 expanded TCRs positively correlated with patch test score, significant at thresholds 8, 16 and 32 but not 4.

In light of the paper, this sample's time point label describes: patch test 2, 6 weeks after DPC sensitization. The treatment or condition label for this specimen denotes: therapeutic diphenylcyclopropenone sensitization with weekly scalp DPC. At each patch-test visit, blood was drawn before the patch test was applied. Patients were considered eligible if aged 18 to 70, diagnosed with alopecia and deemed suitable for DPC therapy, and patients were excluded if pregnant. Total RNA was extracted from unfractionated whole blood that had been collected in Tempus Blood RNA tubes. This clonotype was observed many times. Its antigen is unknown. The record has no base qualities; no much larger clone is one base away. Receptors were amplified or captured by RACE. Data came from a NextSeq 500. During library preparation, unique molecular identifiers were attached to individual cDNA molecules so that TCRs could be counted in a quantitative, reproducible way. For every blood RNA sample, sequencing covered both the TCR alpha and TCR beta chains. For the original study's pipeline: The median number of TCRs per sample was some 100,000, ranging from roughly 20,000 to 690,600. The Decombinator software suite was used to annotate the V, J and CDR3 of the TCR reads. For the PS versus PT1 abundance plots, all samples were subsampled to the same number of TCRs (28,000). Expanded TCRs were defined as absent before sensitization and observed at least eight times at the 2-week time point. The public reads were reanalyzed by TCRdb: fastp trimming at Q25, MiXCR alignment, in-frame beta chains only. Here each entry gathers all rows of one CDR3 protein and keeps the most common genes and DNA. Here the V and J calls rest on TCRdb's processing, not on the authors' analysis. For this sample there are about 84,000 distinct CDR3 sequences; roughly 10% appear just once. The ten largest clones take up around 2.5% of the sample.

Trimming costs V 3 bases and J 6 bases, and their ends lie 11 bases apart. Its CDR3 holds 13 amino acids, cysteine through phenylalanine. Only the CDR3 DNA stays, 39 bases, in frame from base 1. The germline V gene encodes CDR1 LGHDT and CDR2 YNNKEL (reference sequence). Here the sequenced sample was whole blood, taken in connection with sensitization to the hapten diphenylcyclopropenone (DPC). The rearrangement joined TRBV3-1 to TRBJ1-1; the D gene remains uncertain. The TCR comes from a woman aged 30 to 39 with alopecia areata. Some clones in this sample may be carry-over from other donors' samples. The DNA is as follows: TGTGCCAGCAGCCAGGCTGGAAGACCTGAAGCTTTCTTT. This codes for CASSQAGRPEAFF.